Below are 3 T cell receptor beta chains sequenced from a single sample in a study of blood T cells in healthy people across ages. Through a sample-barcoded 5' primer and a J-beta primer mix, a second PCR was run for 7 to 11 cycles. TCRdb re-derived calls from the 5' RACE reads in MiXCR, one entry per CDR3 protein. The table records roughly 700,000 distinct CDR3 sequences, around half of them present only once. The sequenced material came from blood. These receptors all stem from a woman aged 55-70 years in good health.

This chain links TRBV2 with TRBJ2-7; D might be TRBD2 (5 bases). This CDR3 spans 11 amino acids. Trimming left V 4 bases short and J 9 bases short, with 10 bases between. Germline assignment: CDR1 SNHLY and CDR2 FYNNEI. CDR3 protein: CASSGGAGQYF. CDR3 in DNA: TGTGCCAGCAGTGGAGGTGCGGGGCAGTACTTC.

Turning to this clonotype: The CDR3 ends on some other residue instead of the conserved phenylalanine or tryptophan, so this is likely a read error. The DNA is left out, because the CDR3 cannot be placed on it with certainty; the CDR3 is given as TCRdb lists it. This chain uses TRBV21-1 with TRBJ2-1; TRBD1 reflects the table's D call only, with no check against the DNA. TRBV21-1 is a pseudogene locus. A total of 15 residues make up the CDR3, ends included. The CDR3 sequence: CASSKAPGKYNEQFV.

This clonotype was seen only a few times. This chain joins TRBV5-1 and TRBJ2-3; D possibly matches TRBD1 or TRBD2 (6 bases each). The germline gives CDR1 SGHRS, CDR2 YFSETQ. The CDR3 sequence is 13 residues long. Trimming took off 3 bases at V and 4 bases at J, with 9 bases between the two ends. The chain's CDR3 is CASSSEGADTQYF. DNA of the CDR3: TGCGCCAGCAGCTCGGAGGGGGCAGATACGCAGTATTTT.